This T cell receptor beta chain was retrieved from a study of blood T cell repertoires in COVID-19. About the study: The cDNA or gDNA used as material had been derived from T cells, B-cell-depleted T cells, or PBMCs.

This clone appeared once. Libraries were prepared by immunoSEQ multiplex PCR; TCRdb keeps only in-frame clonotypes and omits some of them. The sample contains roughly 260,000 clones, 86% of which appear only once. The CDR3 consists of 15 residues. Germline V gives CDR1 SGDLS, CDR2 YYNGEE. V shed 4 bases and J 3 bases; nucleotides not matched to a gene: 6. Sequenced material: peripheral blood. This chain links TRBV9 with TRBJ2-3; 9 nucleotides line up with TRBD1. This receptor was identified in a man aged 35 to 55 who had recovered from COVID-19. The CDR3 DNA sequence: TGTGCCAGCAGCATAGGACAGGGGAAAACAGATACGCAGTATTTT. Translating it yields CASSIGQGKTDTQYF.